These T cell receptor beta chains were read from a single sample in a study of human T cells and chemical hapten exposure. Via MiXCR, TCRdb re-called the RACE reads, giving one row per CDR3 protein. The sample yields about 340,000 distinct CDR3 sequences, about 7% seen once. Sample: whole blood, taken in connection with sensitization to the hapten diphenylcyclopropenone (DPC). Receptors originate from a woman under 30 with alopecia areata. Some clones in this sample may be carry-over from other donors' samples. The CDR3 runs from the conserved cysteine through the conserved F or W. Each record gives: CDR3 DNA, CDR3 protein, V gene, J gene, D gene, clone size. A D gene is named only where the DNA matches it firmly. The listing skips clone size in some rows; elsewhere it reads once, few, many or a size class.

cdr3_nt: TGTGCCAGCAGTGGAACCCCAAGCTTCTCTGAAGCTTTCTTT; cdr3_aa: CASSGTPSFSEAFF; v_call: TRBV6-1; j_call: TRBJ1-1; d_call: -; clone_size: many
cdr3_nt: TGTGCCAGCAGTGTCCGGGACAGGAACACTGAAGCTTTCTTT; cdr3_aa: CASSVRDRNTEAFF; v_call: TRBV25-1; j_call: TRBJ1-1; d_call: TRBD1; clone_size: -
cdr3_nt: TGTGCCAGCAGTCTCGTCCGGGACGAGCAGTACTTC; cdr3_aa: CASSLVRDEQYF; v_call: TRBV27; j_call: TRBJ2-7; d_call: -; clone_size: many
cdr3_nt: TGTGCCAGCAGCTCGACCGAGCGGGGGGGATCCCCCCTCACAGATACGCAGTATTTT; cdr3_aa: CASSSTERGGSPLTDTQYF; v_call: TRBV7-2; j_call: TRBJ2-3; d_call: TRBD2; clone_size: many
cdr3_nt: TGTGCCAGCAGTCCCCGGACTAGCGGGGTGCAACATACGCAGTATTTT; cdr3_aa: CASSPRTSGVQHTQYF; v_call: TRBV27; j_call: TRBJ2-3; d_call: TRBD2; clone_size: -
cdr3_nt: TGCAGTGCTAGACCTGATTACACAGATACGCAGTATTTT; cdr3_aa: CSARPDYTDTQYF; v_call: TRBV20-1; j_call: TRBJ2-3; d_call: -; clone_size: -
cdr3_nt: TGTGCCAGCTCACCACCGACAGGCAATGAGCAGTTCTTC; cdr3_aa: CASSPPTGNEQFF; v_call: TRBV18; j_call: TRBJ2-1; d_call: -; clone_size: few
cdr3_nt: TGTGCCAGCAGCCAAGAACAGCGGAACTATGGCTACACCTTC; cdr3_aa: CASSQEQRNYGYTF; v_call: TRBV3-1; j_call: TRBJ1-2; d_call: -; clone_size: -
cdr3_nt: TGTGCCAGCAGTTTAGCGGGCAAGTTCACGCAGTATTTT; cdr3_aa: CASSLAGKFTQYF; v_call: TRBV12-3/TRBV12-4; j_call: TRBJ2-3; d_call: -; clone_size: -
cdr3_nt: TGTGCCATCAGTGAGTCGAGAGGGTCGCCAATCTACGAGCAGTACTTC; cdr3_aa: CAISESRGSPIYEQYF; v_call: TRBV10-3; j_call: TRBJ2-7; d_call: -; clone_size: few
cdr3_nt: TGTGCCAGCAGTTACGAAATAACCCGAAACACCGGGGAGCTGTTTTTT; cdr3_aa: CASSYEITRNTGELFF; v_call: TRBV6-5; j_call: TRBJ2-2; d_call: -; clone_size: -
cdr3_nt: TGCAGTGCTCGCGGGAAGGGGACAGCTATTTCAACTAATGAAAAACTGTTTTTT; cdr3_aa: CSARGKGTAISTNEKLFF; v_call: TRBV20-1; j_call: TRBJ1-4; d_call: TRBD1; clone_size: -
cdr3_nt: TGTGCCACCAGTGATTTAGGCACTGAAGCTTTCTTT; cdr3_aa: CATSDLGTEAFF; v_call: TRBV24-1; j_call: TRBJ1-1; d_call: -; clone_size: few
cdr3_nt: TGCAGTGCTGTTAGACCCGGGACCGCAGATTCCTATGGCTACACCTTC; cdr3_aa: CSAVRPGTADSYGYTF; v_call: TRBV20-1; j_call: TRBJ1-2; d_call: -; clone_size: few
cdr3_nt: TGTGCCAGTACGACACCCGCGGAGGGTTTGGCAGGTGGCTACACCTTC; cdr3_aa: CASTTPAEGLAGGYTF; v_call: TRBV19; j_call: TRBJ1-2; d_call: -; clone_size: -
cdr3_nt: TGCAGTGCTATAGGGGCTTCGACATATGGCTACACCTTC; cdr3_aa: CSAIGASTYGYTF; v_call: TRBV20-1; j_call: TRBJ1-2; d_call: -; clone_size: few
cdr3_nt: TGTGCCAGCAGTCCAGGGGACAGGGACGAGCAGTACTTC; cdr3_aa: CASSPGDRDEQYF; v_call: TRBV28; j_call: TRBJ2-7; d_call: TRBD1; clone_size: many
cdr3_nt: TGTGCCAGCAGCTTCTCCCTTGGCTACACCTTC; cdr3_aa: CASSFSLGYTF; v_call: TRBV5-6; j_call: TRBJ1-2; d_call: -; clone_size: few
cdr3_nt: TGTGCCAGCAGTCCGCAAACAGGGGGCGAAGTAGATTCACCCCTCCACTTT; cdr3_aa: CASSPQTGGEVDSPLHF; v_call: TRBV27; j_call: TRBJ1-6; d_call: TRBD1; clone_size: -
cdr3_nt: TGTGCCAGCAGAAAACAAGCGGGGGCCGGGGAGACCCAGTACTTC; cdr3_aa: CASRKQAGAGETQYF; v_call: TRBV6-5; j_call: TRBJ2-5; d_call: TRBD2; clone_size: few
cdr3_nt: TGTGCCAGCAGCCCTAAAACAGACTACATCTACGAGCAGTACTTC; cdr3_aa: CASSPKTDYIYEQYF; v_call: TRBV3-1; j_call: TRBJ2-7; d_call: -; clone_size: few
cdr3_nt: TGTGCCAGCAGTCCCAGGGTACTCGGCCAGCCCCAGCATTTT; cdr3_aa: CASSPRVLGQPQHF; v_call: TRBV28; j_call: TRBJ1-5; d_call: -; clone_size: -
cdr3_nt: TGTGCCAGCAGTCCTAGTGGGGACCCTGAAGCTTTCTTT; cdr3_aa: CASSPSGDPEAFF; v_call: TRBV12-3/TRBV12-4; j_call: TRBJ1-1; d_call: -; clone_size: -
cdr3_nt: TGTGCCAGCAGCCCGACTAGCGGCACTGATACGCAGTATTTT; cdr3_aa: CASSPTSGTDTQYF; v_call: TRBV7-9; j_call: TRBJ2-3; d_call: TRBD2; clone_size: many
cdr3_nt: TGTGCCAGCAGCGTTACAGGGGCACCTAACTATGGCTACACCTTC; cdr3_aa: CASSVTGAPNYGYTF; v_call: TRBV9; j_call: TRBJ1-2; d_call: TRBD1; clone_size: -
cdr3_nt: TGTGCCAGCAGTGCGAGACAGGGGATCCCCATGGAGCAGTACTTC; cdr3_aa: CASSARQGIPMEQYF; v_call: TRBV2; j_call: TRBJ2-7; d_call: TRBD1; clone_size: few
cdr3_nt: TGTGCCATCAGCATCGACTCCTATAATTCACCCCTCCACTTT; cdr3_aa: CAISIDSYNSPLHF; v_call: TRBV10-3; j_call: TRBJ1-6; d_call: -; clone_size: few
cdr3_nt: TGTGCCAGCAGTAGGACAGGGAGGGACATTCAGTACTTC; cdr3_aa: CASSRTGRDIQYF; v_call: TRBV12-3/TRBV12-4; j_call: TRBJ2-4; d_call: -; clone_size: few
cdr3_nt: TGTGCCAGCAGTGAGGACAAAAAAGGAGACACTGAAGCTTTCTTT; cdr3_aa: CASSEDKKGDTEAFF; v_call: TRBV6-2/TRBV6-3; j_call: TRBJ1-1; d_call: -; clone_size: many
cdr3_nt: TGTGCCAGCAGCCAGGTGTTGGGACAGGTCGCGCAGCCCCAGCATTTT; cdr3_aa: CASSQVLGQVAQPQHF; v_call: TRBV7-2; j_call: TRBJ1-5; d_call: TRBD1; clone_size: many
cdr3_nt: TGTGCCAGCAGCCAACCGCCGGAGACATACGAGCAGTACTTC; cdr3_aa: CASSQPPETYEQYF; v_call: TRBV4-2; j_call: TRBJ2-7; d_call: -; clone_size: few
cdr3_nt: TGTGCCAGCAGCTTCACCTACAGTGAAGCTTTCTTT; cdr3_aa: CASSFTYSEAFF; v_call: TRBV7-2; j_call: TRBJ1-1; d_call: -; clone_size: -
cdr3_nt: TGTGCCATCTCCCTAGGGGACAGTAACTATGGCTACACCTTC; cdr3_aa: CAISLGDSNYGYTF; v_call: TRBV10-3; j_call: TRBJ1-2; d_call: TRBD1; clone_size: -
cdr3_nt: TGTGCCAGCAGCCAAGGAGTAATGTACTCCTACGAGCAGTACTTC; cdr3_aa: CASSQGVMYSYEQYF; v_call: TRBV3-1; j_call: TRBJ2-7; d_call: -; clone_size: -
cdr3_nt: TGTGCCATCAGGAACAGGGAGATGAACACTGAAGCTTTCTTT; cdr3_aa: CAIRNREMNTEAFF; v_call: TRBV10-3; j_call: TRBJ1-1; d_call: -; clone_size: -
cdr3_nt: TGTGCCAGCAGTCGAGGGAGCGAGCAGTACTTC; cdr3_aa: CASSRGSEQYF; v_call: TRBV6-5; j_call: TRBJ2-7; d_call: -; clone_size: many